This T cell receptor beta chain was observed in a study of T cell responses to AZD1222 COVID-19 vaccine. Sequencing used immunoSEQ multiplex PCR; TCRdb keeps in-frame clones, though not all of them. The sample holds roughly 200,000 clones; about 93% are singletons and the top ten take around 0.97%. J gave up 1 base and V 7 bases, and 7 bases lay outside the gene matches. Germline-derived CDR1 and CDR2 are SGHNT and YYREEE (reference sequence). The CDR3 has 15 amino acids. This clone was observed a single time. The gene calls are TRBV5-4 and TRBJ2-2; 7 bases line up with TRBD1. Sequenced material: peripheral blood, taken 28 days after the second dose of the MenACWY control vaccine. The TCR was taken from an adult who received the MenACWY meningococcal vaccine as a control. The CDR3 protein is CASRDRDENTGELFF. CDR3 nucleotides: TGTGCCAGCCGAGACAGGGATGAGAACACCGGGGAGCTGTTTTTT. Full variable domain (outside the CDR3, taken from reference TRBV5-4 and TRBJ2-2): ETGVTQSPTHLIKTRGQQVTLRCSSQSGHNTVSWYQQALGQGPQFIFQYYREEENGRGNFPPRFSGLQFPNYSSELNVNALELDDSALYLCASRDRDENTGELFFGEGSRLTVL.